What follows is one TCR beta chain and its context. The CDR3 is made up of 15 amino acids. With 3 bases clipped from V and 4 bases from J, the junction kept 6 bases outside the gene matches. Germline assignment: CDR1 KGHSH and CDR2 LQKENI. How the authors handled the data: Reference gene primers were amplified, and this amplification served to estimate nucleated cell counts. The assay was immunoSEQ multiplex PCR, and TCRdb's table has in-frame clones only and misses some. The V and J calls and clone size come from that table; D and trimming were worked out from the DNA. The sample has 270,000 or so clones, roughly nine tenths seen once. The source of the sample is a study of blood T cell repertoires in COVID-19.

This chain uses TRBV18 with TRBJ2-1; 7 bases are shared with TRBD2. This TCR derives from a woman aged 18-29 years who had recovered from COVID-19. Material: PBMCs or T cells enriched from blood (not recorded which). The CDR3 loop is CASSPGLEVYNEQFF. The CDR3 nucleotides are TGTGCCAGCTCACCTGGACTAGAAGTTTACAATGAGCAGTTCTTC.